This T cell receptor (beta chain) was sequenced for a study of cytomegalovirus exposure and HLA in healthy donors. Overall study: A preliminary data release comprised approximately 85 million unique TCRs obtained from HLA-typed donors.

The study sampled nominally healthy donors, though unrecorded immune exposures were likely. PCR primers comprised 60 Vbeta and 13 Jbeta primers. Study processing details: In a later analysis, the count reached 76 million or so unique TCR beta chains, with roughly 12 million shared. Using immunoSEQ multiplex PCR, the repertoire was profiled, and TCRdb retains in-frame clones only, with some absent. V and J calls and clone size follow that table, whereas D and trimming were derived from the DNA. Of 95,000 to 150,000 clones in the sample, 65% to 80% are singletons; the top ten hold around 3.5%. This clone turned up a few times. The CDR3 consists of 16 residues. Losses at the gene ends were 4 bases for V and 1 base for J; bases not matched to a gene: 9. Looked up from germline, CDR1 is SGDLS and CDR2 is YYNGEE.

The receptor comes from a human donor in good health. Sequencing used PBMCs. The rearrangement joins TRBV9 to TRBJ2-3; 7 positions match TRBD2. The CDR3 here is CASSSILAAGTDTQYF. The CDR3 DNA reads TGTGCCAGCAGCTCTATTCTAGCGGCCGGCACAGATACGCAGTATTTT.